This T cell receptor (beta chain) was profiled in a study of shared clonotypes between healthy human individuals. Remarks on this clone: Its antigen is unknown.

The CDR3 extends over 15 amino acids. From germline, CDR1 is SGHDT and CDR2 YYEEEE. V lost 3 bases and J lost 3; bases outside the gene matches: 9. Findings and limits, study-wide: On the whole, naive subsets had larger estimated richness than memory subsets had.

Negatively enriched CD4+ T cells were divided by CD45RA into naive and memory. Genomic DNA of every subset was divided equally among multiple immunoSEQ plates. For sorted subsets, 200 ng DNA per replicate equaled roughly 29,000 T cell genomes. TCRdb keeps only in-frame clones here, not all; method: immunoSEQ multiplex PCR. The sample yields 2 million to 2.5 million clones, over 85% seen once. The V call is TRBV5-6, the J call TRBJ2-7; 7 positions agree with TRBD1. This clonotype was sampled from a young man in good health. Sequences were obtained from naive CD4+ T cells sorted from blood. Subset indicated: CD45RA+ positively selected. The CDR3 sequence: CASSSPGTAFYEQYF. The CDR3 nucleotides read TGTGCCAGCAGCTCCCCCGGGACAGCCTTCTACGAGCAGTACTTC.